The sequence of this TCR beta chain was determined in a study of CD8 T cells in Susac syndrome. Comments on this clonotype: The antigen is undetermined. At one end the junction does not follow the germline gene, possibly because of a read error.

From germline, CDR1 is SEHNR and CDR2 FQNEAQ (reference sequence). The CDR3 consists of 13 residues. Study findings and constraints: The Susac syndrome CD4+ T cell repertoires displayed no clonal expansion.

Random hexamers were used to reverse transcribe an amount of roughly 0.5 to 1 ug RNA. One entry per CDR3 protein, called by TCRdb with MiXCR from the immunoSEQ multiplex PCR reads. The table includes about 150,000 distinct CDR3 sequences, 85% to 95% detected once. The chain has TRBV7-9 and TRBJ1-1; perhaps TRBD1 as D (5 bases). Specimen: CD4+ T cells from PBMCs. The TCR was taken from a human donor with Susac syndrome. The CDR3 DNA reads TGTGCCAGCAGCTTAAAGGGGAACGCTGAAGCTTTCTTT. Its translation: CASSLKGNAEAFF. The full variable domain, its missing parts supplied by reference TRBV7-9 and TRBJ1-1, is DTGVSQNPRHKITKRGQNVTFRCDPISEHNRLYWYRQTLGQGPEFLTYFQNEAQLEKSRLLSDRFSAERPKGSFSTLEIQRTEQGDSAMYLCASSLKGNAEAFFGQGTRLTVV.